This T cell receptor beta chain was sequenced during a study of blood T cell repertoires in COVID-19. Overall study: From the United States, Italy and Spain came samples of acute and convalescent COVID-19. Sources were T cells, B-cell-depleted T cells, or PBMCs; the material itself was cDNA or gDNA.

Trimming took off 7 bases at V and 1 base at J, with 10 bases between the two ends. The CDR3 consists of 14 residues. Per germline, CDR1 WSHSY and CDR2 SAAADI. In the authors' workflow: Reference gene primers were amplified, and this amplification served to estimate nucleated cell counts. This table comes from immunoSEQ multiplex PCR, and its TCRdb copy is limited to in-frame clones, with some not included. The DNA gave D and trimming, while V, J and clone size come from that table. The sample consists of 150,000 to 200,000 clones, approximately 86% of them appearing once. This receptor was taken from a man aged 50-59 years with active or convalescent COVID-19. Sequencing input: peripheral blood. The chain joins TRBV10-2 to TRBJ2-2, with a tentative D call TRBD2 (5 bases). The CDR3 DNA follows: TGCGCCAGCAAGCGGTCGGGGAACACCGGGGAGCTGTTTTTT. It specifies CASKRSGNTGELFF.